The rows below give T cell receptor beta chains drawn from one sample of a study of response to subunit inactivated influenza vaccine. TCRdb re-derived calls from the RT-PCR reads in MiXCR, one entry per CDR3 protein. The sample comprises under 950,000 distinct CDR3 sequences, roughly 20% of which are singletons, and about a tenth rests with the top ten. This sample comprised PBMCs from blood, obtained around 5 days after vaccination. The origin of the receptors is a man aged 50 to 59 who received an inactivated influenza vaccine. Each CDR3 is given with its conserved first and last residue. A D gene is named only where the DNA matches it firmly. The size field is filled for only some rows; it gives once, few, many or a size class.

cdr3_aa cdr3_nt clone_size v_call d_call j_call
CASSVKGSTSYEQYF TGTGCCAGCAGCGTTAAAGGGTCCACCAGCTACGAGCAGTACTTC . TRBV9 . TRBJ2-7
CASNAPGVNYGYTF TGTGCCAGCAACGCACCGGGGGTGAACTATGGCTACACCTTC few TRBV9 . TRBJ1-2
CASYRVGGELFF TGTGCCAGTTACAGGGTTGGCGGGGAGCTGTTTTTT . TRBV25-1 . TRBJ2-2
CASRQTGSSGNTIYF TGTGCCAGCAGGCAGACAGGTTCGTCTGGAAACACCATATATTTT few TRBV12-3/TRBV12-4 . TRBJ1-3
CAIRTSGRRGELFF TGTGCCATCAGGACTAGCGGGAGACGCGGGGAGCTGTTTTTT . TRBV10-3 TRBD2 TRBJ2-2
CASSLAPGTGDYEQYF TGCGCCAGCAGCTTGGCCCCCGGGACAGGGGACTACGAGCAGTACTTC . TRBV5-1 TRBD1 TRBJ2-7
CASSPSGPTDRREQYF TGTGCCAGCTCACCTTCGGGCCCTACAGATCGGCGGGAGCAGTACTTC . TRBV18 . TRBJ2-7
CASSVASGYTEAFF TGTGCCAGCAGCGTAGCTTCAGGGTACACTGAAGCTTTCTTT few TRBV9 . TRBJ1-1
CASSRLPGQGANGELFF TGTGCCAGCAGTCGCCTTCCGGGACAGGGGGCGAACGGGGAGCTGTTTTTT few TRBV6-2/TRBV6-3 TRBD1 TRBJ2-2
CSATGLDTGEETQYF TGCAGTGCTACCGGCTTGGACACAGGGGAAGAGACCCAGTACTTC . TRBV20-1 TRBD1 TRBJ2-5
CSVETSGRAGEQYF TGCAGCGTGGAAACTAGCGGGAGGGCGGGAGAGCAGTACTTC . TRBV29-1 TRBD2 TRBJ2-7
CSPGRLNTEAFF TGCAGTCCAGGACGTTTGAACACTGAAGCTTTCTTT many TRBV20-1 . TRBJ1-1
CASSSLDRGNSPLHF TGTGCCAGCAGTTCCCTCGACAGGGGGAATTCACCCCTCCACTTT few TRBV6-5 TRBD1 TRBJ1-6
CASSLPQRGPYNEQFF TGTGCCAGCAGCTTACCTCAGCGGGGCCCCTACAATGAGCAGTTCTTC few TRBV7-6 TRBD2 TRBJ2-1
CASSQDRGWGQAYNEQFF TGCGCCAGCAGCCAAGATCGCGGATGGGGACAGGCATACAATGAGCAGTTCTTC . TRBV4-1 TRBD1 TRBJ2-1
CSVISRLGRGYTF TGCAGCGTTATCAGCCGCCTTGGCCGGGGCTACACCTTC few TRBV29-1 . TRBJ1-2
CASSLGNLPETQYF TGTGCCAGCAGCTTAGGCAACCTCCCAGAGACCCAGTACTTC few TRBV7-8 . TRBJ2-5
CASSYSTPNRYTDTQYF TGTGCCAGCAGTTACTCGACCCCCAACCGTTACACAGATACGCAGTATTTT few TRBV6-2/TRBV6-3 . TRBJ2-3
CASSLAKGGKLAGELFF TGCGCCAGCAGCTTGGCCAAGGGGGGCAAACTGGCCGGGGAGCTGTTTTTT . TRBV5-1 . TRBJ2-2
CAISRGTHNYGYTF TGTGCCATCAGTAGGGGGACTCATAACTATGGCTACACCTTC few TRBV28 . TRBJ1-2
CARDRGYEQYF TGTGCCAGGGACAGGGGCTACGAGCAGTACTTC . TRBV6-5 TRBD1 TRBJ2-7
CASMPSLKNQGPGYNSPLHF TGTGCCAGCATGCCGTCGCTCAAAAACCAGGGGCCGGGTTATAATTCACCCCTCCACTTT few TRBV21-1 . TRBJ1-6
CASSQVPTGELFF TGTGCCAGCAGCCAGGTCCCCACCGGGGAGCTGTTTTTT few TRBV3-1 . TRBJ2-2
CSAGTLLGNEQFF TGCAGCGCTGGGACTCTCCTAGGCAATGAGCAGTTCTTC few TRBV29-1 . TRBJ2-1